This record looks at one T cell receptor beta chain sequence and its context. Its antigen is currently unknown. No DNA is shown, since the ends of the CDR3 on it are uncertain; the CDR3 is the one TCRdb lists. This sample is drawn from a study of OX40 agonist ivuxolimab in advanced cancers. Study results and caveats: CD4+ and CD8+ T cells in blood underwent clonal expansion by week 6 at 0.1 to 3.0 mg/kg. Antigen specificity was not determined for the expanded peripheral T cells.

The CDR3 sequence runs 17 residues, both termini included. Libraries were prepared by immunoSEQ multiplex PCR; TCRdb keeps only in-frame clonotypes and omits some of them. Of tens of thousands of clones listed, over 85% are singletons. This receptor was taken from an adult with an advanced solid tumor such as melanoma, head and neck, liver or kidney cancer. This chain joins TRBV21-1 and TRBJ2-3; the table assigns TRBD2, which was not confirmed against the DNA. TRBV21-1 counts as a pseudogene. The starting material was CD4+ or CD8+ T cells sorted from blood, obtained in a trial of the OX40 agonist ivuxolimab. The CDR3 here is CASRPVVAAGSTDTQYF.